A selection of T cell receptor beta chains follows, all from one sample in a study of regulatory T cells in long-lasting Graves disease. TCRdb reprocessed the multiplex PCR reads via MiXCR and lists one record per CDR3 protein. The sample holds about 620,000 distinct CDR3 sequences, 16% seen once. In addition, the sample was reused for a study of T cells in Graves' hyperthyroidism and ophthalmopathy.

The sequences come from peripheral blood mononuclear cells (PBMCs), collected at new diagnosis, from a patient treated with antithyroid drugs. These receptors were taken from a woman in her thirties with Graves disease. Each CDR3 is given with its conserved first and last residue. Each record gives: D gene, J gene, V gene, clone size, CDR3 protein, CDR3 DNA. A D gene is named only where the DNA matches it firmly. Size is stated for part of the rows, as once, few or many counts, or as a class when the clone is expanded.

D: TRBD2
J: TRBJ2-1
V: TRBV15
size: many
CDR3: CATSRDREGNNEQFF
DNA: TGTGCCACCAGCAGAGATCGGGAGGGCAACAATGAGCAGTTCTTC

D: NA
J: TRBJ1-1
V: TRBV12-3/TRBV12-4
size: many
CDR3: CASSARDRMNTEAFF
DNA: TGTGCCAGCAGTGCCCGGGACCGAATGAACACTGAAGCTTTCTTT

D: NA
J: TRBJ2-7
V: TRBV6-1
size: many
CDR3: CASTWGQKLYEQYF
DNA: TGTGCCAGCACCTGGGGACAAAAACTATACGAGCAGTACTTC

D: NA
J: TRBJ1-1
V: TRBV2
size: NA
CDR3: CASRASWQGLEAFF
DNA: TGTGCCAGCAGGGCATCGTGGCAGGGCCTTGAAGCTTTCTTT

D: NA
J: TRBJ1-5
V: TRBV5-6
size: NA
CDR3: CASSFGEGDQPQHF
DNA: TGTGCCAGCAGCTTCGGGGAGGGAGATCAGCCCCAGCATTTT

D: TRBD2
J: TRBJ2-1
V: TRBV18
size: few
CDR3: CASSPLAGPLNEQFF
DNA: TGTGCCAGCTCGCCTCTAGCGGGACCCCTCAATGAGCAGTTCTTC

D: NA
J: TRBJ1-5
V: TRBV5-5
size: many
CDR3: CASSLELSTQHF
DNA: TGTGCCAGCAGCTTGGAACTCTCGACCCAGCATTTT

D: TRBD2
J: TRBJ2-5
V: TRBV14
size: once
CDR3: CASSQEGLAVQETQYF
DNA: TGTGCCAGCAGCCAAGAGGGTCTAGCGGTTCAAGAGACCCAGTACTTC

D: TRBD1
J: TRBJ1-2
V: TRBV5-1
size: many
CDR3: CASSRTTGANYGYTF
DNA: TGCGCCAGCAGCCGAACGACAGGGGCTAACTATGGCTACACCTTC

D: TRBD2
J: TRBJ2-7
V: TRBV18
size: few
CDR3: CASSPVSSGLSYEQYF
DNA: TGTGCCAGCTCACCTGTTTCGTCGGGACTAAGCTACGAGCAGTACTTC

D: NA
J: TRBJ1-2
V: TRBV28
size: many
CDR3: CASSQQLYTNYGYTF
DNA: TGTGCCAGCAGCCAACAGCTATATACAAACTATGGCTACACCTTC

D: TRBD2
J: TRBJ2-7
V: TRBV20-1
size: many
CDR3: CSARDPSGNYEQYF
DNA: TGCAGTGCTAGAGACCCTAGCGGGAACTACGAGCAGTACTTC

D: NA
J: TRBJ2-3
V: TRBV2
size: many
CDR3: CASNGHGLGETDTQYF
DNA: TGTGCCAGCAACGGACACGGGCTCGGTGAGACAGATACGCAGTATTTT

D: NA
J: TRBJ2-7
V: TRBV5-4
size: NA
CDR3: CASSLEWESPIREQYF
DNA: TGTGCCAGCAGCTTGGAGTGGGAGTCCCCCATTCGCGAGCAGTACTTC

D: NA
J: TRBJ2-3
V: TRBV20-1
size: many
CDR3: CSARDGGFSGTWGDTQYF
DNA: TGCAGTGCTAGAGATGGGGGTTTTAGCGGAACCTGGGGAGATACGCAGTATTTT

D: NA
J: TRBJ2-2
V: TRBV28
size: few
CDR3: CASSLRGSAVTGELFF
DNA: TGTGCCAGCAGTTTACGGGGGAGCGCCGTCACCGGGGAGCTGTTTTTT

D: NA
J: TRBJ1-5
V: TRBV3-1
size: many
CDR3: CASSGGVNQPQHF
DNA: TGTGCCAGCAGCGGGGGAGTCAATCAGCCCCAGCATTTT

D: TRBD1
J: TRBJ2-5
V: TRBV20-1
size: many
CDR3: CSGGWRDRGFQETQYF
DNA: TGCAGTGGAGGTTGGCGGGACAGGGGATTCCAAGAGACCCAGTACTTC

D: NA
J: TRBJ2-1
V: TRBV12-3/TRBV12-4
size: many
CDR3: CASSLAGLSPQVLDEQFF
DNA: TGTGCCAGCAGTTTAGCTGGACTTTCTCCCCAGGTATTGGATGAGCAGTTCTTC

D: TRBD1
J: TRBJ1-2
V: TRBV7-2
size: many
CDR3: CASSLRTGVDYGYTF
DNA: TGTGCCAGCAGCTTACGGACAGGGGTTGACTATGGCTACACCTTC

D: NA
J: TRBJ1-2
V: TRBV4-1
size: few
CDR3: CASSQDPQGRYGYTF
DNA: TGCGCCAGCAGCCAAGATCCCCAGGGAAGGTATGGCTACACCTTC

D: TRBD2
J: TRBJ2-7
V: TRBV5-5
size: many
CDR3: CASSLTSAYEQYF
DNA: TGTGCCAGCAGCTTGACTAGCGCCTACGAGCAGTACTTC

D: TRBD1
J: TRBJ1-1
V: TRBV5-1
size: many
CDR3: CASSLLAGTVLSAEAFF
DNA: TGCGCCAGCAGCTTGTTAGCCGGGACAGTTCTTTCCGCTGAAGCTTTCTTT

D: TRBD2
J: TRBJ2-1
V: TRBV5-1
size: NA
CDR3: CASSLASGRLNEQFF
DNA: TGCGCCAGCAGCTTGGCCAGCGGGAGGTTGAATGAGCAGTTCTTC

D: NA
J: TRBJ2-2
V: TRBV28
size: many
CDR3: CASSSDRFVNTGELFF
DNA: TGTGCCAGCAGTTCCGACCGGTTCGTGAACACCGGGGAGCTGTTTTTT

D: TRBD1
J: TRBJ2-7
V: TRBV29-1
size: NA
CDR3: CSVKDRGPYEQYF
DNA: TGCAGCGTTAAGGACAGGGGCCCCTACGAGCAGTACTTC

D: TRBD1
J: TRBJ1-5
V: TRBV7-9
size: NA
CDR3: CASSVGQGQPQHF
DNA: TGTGCCAGCAGCGTGGGACAGGGACAGCCCCAGCATTTT

D: NA
J: TRBJ2-7
V: TRBV3-1
size: few
CDR3: CASSQVSGVSEQYF
DNA: TGTGCCAGCAGCCAAGTGTCTGGGGTGTCCGAGCAGTACTTC

D: TRBD2
J: TRBJ2-5
V: TRBV12-3/TRBV12-4
size: NA
CDR3: CASSPSPGLAGEETQYF
DNA: TGTGCCAGCAGTCCTTCGCCGGGACTAGCGGGAGAAGAGACCCAGTACTTC

D: NA
J: TRBJ2-7
V: TRBV6-1
size: few
CDR3: CASSEGTRVGEQYF
DNA: TGTGCCAGCAGTGAAGGGACCAGGGTCGGCGAGCAGTACTTC

D: TRBD1
J: TRBJ2-2
V: TRBV9
size: NA
CDR3: CASSQTLSGWGQGRTGELFF
DNA: TGTGCCAGCAGCCAAACCCTAAGCGGATGGGGACAGGGAAGAACCGGGGAGCTGTTTTTT

D: NA
J: TRBJ2-7
V: TRBV24-1
size: many
CDR3: CATSDSWGHEQYF
DNA: TGTGCCACCAGTGATTCTTGGGGCCACGAGCAGTACTTC

D: NA
J: TRBJ1-5
V: TRBV6-1
size: many
CDR3: CASRDSNQPQHF
DNA: TGTGCCAGCAGAGATAGCAATCAGCCCCAGCATTTT

D: TRBD2
J: TRBJ2-1
V: TRBV11-3
size: many
CDR3: CASSFQEREVNEQFF
DNA: TGTGCCAGCAGCTTTCAAGAGCGGGAGGTAAATGAGCAGTTCTTC

D: NA
J: TRBJ2-7
V: TRBV20-1
size: few
CDR3: CSARGRQGAAYEQYF
DNA: TGCAGTGCTAGAGGAAGGCAGGGCGCGGCCTACGAGCAGTACTTC

D: TRBD2
J: TRBJ2-7
V: TRBV7-2
size: many
CDR3: CASSLPGLGSYEQYF
DNA: TGTGCCAGCAGCCTCCCGGGACTAGGATCCTACGAGCAGTACTTC

D: NA
J: TRBJ1-1
V: TRBV20-1
size: NA
CDR3: CSARDLLRDGGLEAFF
DNA: TGCAGTGCTAGAGATCTCCTGCGGGACGGGGGGTTAGAAGCTTTCTTT

D: TRBD1
J: TRBJ1-1
V: TRBV7-9
size: many
CDR3: CASSPRQGGEVTEAFF
DNA: TGTGCCAGCAGCCCGAGACAGGGTGGGGAGGTCACTGAAGCTTTCTTT

D: NA
J: TRBJ2-3
V: TRBV5-1
size: many
CDR3: CASSNPGTPLTDTQYF
DNA: TGCGCCAGCAGCAACCCGGGGACACCACTCACAGATACGCAGTATTTT

D: NA
J: TRBJ1-1
V: TRBV28
size: NA
CDR3: CASRDIGGGTEAFF
DNA: TGTGCCAGCAGGGACATTGGGGGGGGCACTGAAGCTTTCTTT

D: TRBD1
J: TRBJ2-7
V: TRBV20-1
size: many
CDR3: CSAKATGIYEQYF
DNA: TGCAGTGCTAAGGCGACAGGGATTTACGAGCAGTACTTC

D: TRBD1
J: TRBJ2-7
V: TRBV7-8
size: many
CDR3: CASSPTGGAYEQYF
DNA: TGTGCCAGCAGCCCGACAGGGGGCGCCTACGAGCAGTACTTC

D: TRBD1
J: TRBJ1-6
V: TRBV20-1
size: NA
CDR3: CSASPGGQYNSPLHF
DNA: TGCAGTGCTAGTCCAGGGGGACAATATAATTCACCCCTCCACTTT

D: NA
J: TRBJ1-1
V: TRBV5-6
size: NA
CDR3: CASSLSRGPNTEAFF
DNA: TGTGCCAGCAGCTTGTCAAGGGGTCCGAACACTGAAGCTTTCTTT

D: NA
J: TRBJ1-6
V: TRBV2
size: many
CDR3: CASNGLTNSPLHF
DNA: TGTGCCAGCAACGGACTGACTAATTCACCCCTCCACTTT

D: NA
J: TRBJ1-2
V: TRBV20-1
size: few
CDR3: CSAGGSTSGYTF
DNA: TGCAGTGCTGGGGGATCCACGTCGGGCTACACCTTC

D: NA
J: TRBJ1-3
V: TRBV20-1
size: few
CDR3: CSASASWAPGNTIYF
DNA: TGCAGTGCTAGTGCGAGCTGGGCACCTGGAAACACCATATATTTT

D: NA
J: TRBJ1-5
V: TRBV29-1
size: few
CDR3: CSVGGSNQPQHF
DNA: TGCAGCGTCGGGGGCAGCAATCAGCCCCAGCATTTT

D: NA
J: TRBJ1-1
V: TRBV5-1
size: many
CDR3: CASRSPDAGYMNTEAFF
DNA: TGCGCCAGCCGTTCCCCGGACGCTGGATACATGAACACTGAAGCTTTCTTT

D: NA
J: TRBJ1-2
V: TRBV18
size: many
CDR3: CASSPNRDGYTF
DNA: TGTGCCAGCTCACCTAACAGGGACGGCTACACCTTC

D: NA
J: TRBJ2-1
V: TRBV30
size: many
CDR3: CAWSWAANGEQFF
DNA: TGTGCCTGGAGTTGGGCGGCTAACGGAGAGCAGTTCTTC

D: TRBD2
J: TRBJ2-3
V: TRBV28
size: NA
CDR3: CASSWVEREIPDTQYF
DNA: TGTGCCAGCAGTTGGGTGGAGCGGGAGATCCCAGATACGCAGTATTTT

D: NA
J: TRBJ2-6
V: TRBV7-9
size: NA
CDR3: CASTQEWGAGANVLTF
DNA: TGTGCCAGCACCCAGGAGTGGGGGGCTGGGGCCAACGTCCTGACTTTC

D: NA
J: TRBJ1-1
V: TRBV7-3
size: many
CDR3: CASSFSGIGSGTEAFF
DNA: TGTGCCAGCAGCTTCTCGGGGATTGGGTCGGGGACTGAAGCTTTCTTT

D: NA
J: TRBJ2-5
V: TRBV9
size: NA
CDR3: CASSPEQWETQYF
DNA: TGTGCCAGCAGCCCAGAGCAATGGGAGACCCAGTACTTC

D: TRBD2
J: TRBJ2-3
V: TRBV7-9
size: many
CDR3: CASSPTSTGNTDTQYF
DNA: TGTGCCAGCAGCCCGACTAGCACGGGAAATACAGATACGCAGTATTTT

D: NA
J: TRBJ1-6
V: TRBV28
size: many
CDR3: CASIRQGISPLHF
DNA: TGTGCCAGCATACGTCAGGGGATCTCACCCCTCCACTTT

D: TRBD2
J: TRBJ2-1
V: TRBV24-1
size: many
CDR3: CATAPLAAGYNEQFF
DNA: TGTGCCACCGCGCCACTAGCGGCTGGCTACAATGAGCAGTTCTTC

D: NA
J: TRBJ1-5
V: TRBV24-1
size: many
CDR3: CATSDPGTQHRNQPQHF
DNA: TGTGCCACCAGTGATCCGGGGACCCAACACCGCAATCAGCCCCAGCATTTT